This is a list of T cell receptor beta chains from one sample in a study of T cell changes during pregnancy in multiple sclerosis. Produced via immunoSEQ multiplex PCR; TCRdb's table is partial and in-frame only. The table includes about 40,000 clones, 80% to 90% detected once. Sequenced here: peripheral blood, sampled in the first trimester of pregnancy. These receptors were obtained from a female donor in good health, enrolled as a control in a pregnancy study. CDR3s include the opening cysteine and the closing phenylalanine or tryptophan. A D gene is named only where the DNA matches it firmly. Rows may omit the clone size; those that give it use once, few, many or a size class.

J gene,V gene,D gene,clone size,CDR3 DNA,CDR3 protein
TRBJ2-1,TRBV13,TRBD1,.,TGTGCCAGCAGCCCTGAGACAGGGTCATCTGTGGCTGAGCAGTTCTTC,CASSPETGSSVAEQFF
TRBJ2-1,TRBV5-6,.,once,TGTGCCAGCAGCACAGGGCTGGTTGGATATGAGCAGTTCTTC,CASSTGLVGYEQFF
TRBJ2-3,TRBV9,TRBD2,few,TGTGCCAGCATGCCCTTGGCGGGAGGGCCAACAGATACGCAGTATTTT,CASMPLAGGPTDTQYF
TRBJ2-1,TRBV27,TRBD2,once,TGTGCCAGCACCATTAGCGGGGGACGTTTCGGGGAGCAGTTCTTC,CASTISGGRFGEQFF
TRBJ2-1,TRBV4-2,TRBD2,once,TGTGCCAGCAGCCAAGGGACTAGCAACGAGCAGTTCTTC,CASSQGTSNEQFF
TRBJ2-7,TRBV30,.,.,TGTGCCTGGAGTGTACAAGGACTCCACCCCGTCGAGCAGTACTTC,CAWSVQGLHPVEQYF
TRBJ2-3,TRBV5-4,TRBD2,.,TGTGCCAGCAGCTTGAGCGGGAGATTGGGCACAGATACGCAGTATTTT,CASSLSGRLGTDTQYF
TRBJ1-1,TRBV13,.,few,TGTGCCAGCAGCTTAGCAGAGAACACTGAAGCTTTCTTT,CASSLAENTEAFF
TRBJ2-7,TRBV6-1,.,.,TGTGCCAGCAGTGTTCAGGACACCAGGTCCTACGAGCAGTACTTC,CASSVQDTRSYEQYF
TRBJ1-1,TRBV6-6,.,.,TGTGCCAGCAGTTTGGGGGGGGACCGAACTGAAGCTTTCTTT,CASSLGGDRTEAFF
TRBJ1-1,TRBV10-3,TRBD1,.,TGTGCCATCAGGCTAACCGGGACAGTGAACACTGAAGCTTTCTTT,CAIRLTGTVNTEAFF
TRBJ2-7,TRBV5-6,.,.,TGTGCCAGCAGCTTGGGGCCTCTTTACGAGCAGTACTTC,CASSLGPLYEQYF
TRBJ1-1,TRBV9,TRBD1,.,TGTGCCAGCAGCGTAGGACAGGGGAACACTGAAGCTTTCTTT,CASSVGQGNTEAFF
TRBJ2-1,TRBV5-5,.,.,TGTGCCAGCAGCTTGGGGTGGGAGTCCTACAATGAGCAGTTCTTC,CASSLGWESYNEQFF
TRBJ2-2,TRBV11-3,.,.,TGTGCCAGCAGCCCCTCGGGGTCCGACACCGGGGAGCTGTTTTTT,CASSPSGSDTGELFF
TRBJ2-7,TRBV29-1,TRBD2,.,TGCAGCGTTGACGGTGCGGGAGGGAGCTCCTACGAGCAGTACTTC,CSVDGAGGSSYEQYF
TRBJ2-2,TRBV9,TRBD2,.,TGTGCCAGCAGCGTAGCTACTAGGACTAGCGGGAGTACCGGGGAGCTGTTTTTT,CASSVATRTSGSTGELFF
TRBJ2-7,TRBV25-1,.,once,TGTGCCAGCAGTGAGGGGGGAACGACATACGAGCAGTACTTC,CASSEGGTTYEQYF
TRBJ2-4,TRBV7-2,.,.,TGTGCCAGCAGCTTAGACCGACAGGTGGCCAAAAACATTCAGTACTTC,CASSLDRQVAKNIQYF
TRBJ1-2,TRBV6-5,.,.,TGTGCCAGCAGACAACAGGGTAACTATGGCTACACCTTC,CASRQQGNYGYTF
TRBJ2-7,TRBV7-2,.,.,TGTGCCAGCAGCTTAGGTGGACAGTCCTACGAGCAGTACTTC,CASSLGGQSYEQYF
TRBJ2-1,TRBV9,.,once,TGTGCCAGCAGCGTAGAGGGGCTAGGCTCATTGCTAGTGCAGTTCTTC,CASSVEGLGSLLVQFF
TRBJ2-5,TRBV27,.,.,TGTGCCAGCAGTTTAGAGGCAGGGCCCCAAGAGACCCAGTACTTC,CASSLEAGPQETQYF
TRBJ2-2,TRBV19,.,once,TGTGCCAGTAGTATAGCAGGGTCTGAGGAGCTGTTTTTT,CASSIAGSEELFF
TRBJ2-2,TRBV28,TRBD2,.,TGTGCCAGCACACACCTGACTAGCGGGAGGGCCAAGGAGCTGTTTTTT,CASTHLTSGRAKELFF
TRBJ2-7,TRBV25-1,TRBD1,.,TGTGCCAGCAGTGAAGTAGGGGGACAGGGAGCAACCGAGCAGTACTTC,CASSEVGGQGATEQYF
TRBJ2-7,TRBV29-1,.,.,TGCAGCGTTGAGGGGGAGGCCTACGAGCAGTACTTC,CSVEGEAYEQYF
TRBJ2-7,TRBV4-1,TRBD2,.,TGCGCCAGCAGCCAATCGCCTGGGACTAGCATCGACGAGCAGTACTTC,CASSQSPGTSIDEQYF
TRBJ1-1,TRBV5-1,.,.,TGCGCCAGCAGCTTGGAAGTAGGGGGGAACACTGAAGCTTTCTTT,CASSLEVGGNTEAFF
TRBJ1-2,TRBV30,TRBD1,.,TGTGCCTGGAGTGGACAGGGCTATGGCTACACCTTC,CAWSGQGYGYTF
TRBJ2-7,TRBV7-2,.,.,TGTGCCAGCAGCTTTCAATGGGGGGAGAGGACCTACGAGCAGTACTTC,CASSFQWGERTYEQYF
TRBJ2-5,TRBV12-5,.,.,TGTGCTAGTGGTTTGGTACTCGGCAGGGTTAGGCAAGAGACCCAGTACTTC,CASGLVLGRVRQETQYF
TRBJ2-7,TRBV23-1,TRBD1,.,TGCGCCAGCAGTCAATCGGTCAGGGGGCTCCCCCAAGTTACCTACGAGCAGTACTTC,CASSQSVRGLPQVTYEQYF
TRBJ2-7,TRBV7-8,TRBD1,.,TGTGCCAGCAGCTTAGGCGGGACAGGGAGTGAGCAGTACTTC,CASSLGGTGSEQYF
TRBJ2-7,TRBV6-1,TRBD1,.,TGTGCCAGCACCCTCCCGACAGGGGATTTGTACGAGCAGTACTTC,CASTLPTGDLYEQYF
TRBJ1-1,TRBV9,.,.,TGTGCCAGCAGCCCAATCAGTACGAGGGCGGGGAACACTGAAGCTTTCTTT,CASSPISTRAGNTEAFF
TRBJ1-2,TRBV5-4,.,.,TGTGCCAGCAGCTTGGAAGTACGGGGGGCTAACTATGGCTACACCTTC,CASSLEVRGANYGYTF
TRBJ1-5,TRBV18,.,.,TGTGCCAGCTCGCGGGACGGAAATCAGCCCCAGCATTTT,CASSRDGNQPQHF
TRBJ2-7,TRBV6-6,TRBD1,medium-sized,TGTGCCAGCAGTTGGGCAGGGGGAGCCTACGAGCAGTACTTC,CASSWAGGAYEQYF
TRBJ1-1,TRBV12-5,.,.,TGTGCTAGTGGTTTGTCGAACATGAACACTGAAGCTTTCTTT,CASGLSNMNTEAFF
TRBJ1-4,TRBV13,.,.,TGTGCCAGCAGCTTAGTCGGACAGCCCAATGAAAAACTGTTTTTT,CASSLVGQPNEKLFF
TRBJ1-6,TRBV2,TRBD1,few,TGTGCCAGTCAAACAGGGGGAAACTATTCACCCCTCCACTTT,CASQTGGNYSPLHF
TRBJ1-2,TRBV7-6,TRBD1,once,TGTGCCAGCAGCTCCTTAACAGGGGCCGGCTATGGCTACACCTTC,CASSSLTGAGYGYTF
TRBJ2-7,TRBV9,TRBD1,.,TGTGCCAGCAGCCGAGGGACAGGTAGCTCCTACGAGCAGTACTTC,CASSRGTGSSYEQYF
TRBJ2-5,TRBV5-6,TRBD1,once,TGTGCCAGCAGCTTTCGAGGACAGGGGTATGAGACCCAGTACTTC,CASSFRGQGYETQYF
TRBJ2-1,TRBV9,.,.,TGTGCCAGCACCCGGTCGAGGATGGTGCAGTTCTTC,CASTRSRMVQFF